This T cell receptor (beta chain) was retrieved from a study of blood T cell repertoires in COVID-19. The overall study: T cells, B-cell-depleted T cells, or PBMCs provided the cDNA or gDNA that served as material.

In the original processing: Nucleated cell number was recorded as an estimate derived from reference gene primer amplification. Sequenced by immunoSEQ multiplex PCR; TCRdb stores in-frame clones only, minus some. The V and J calls and clone size were taken over from that table, and D and trimming were inferred from the DNA. The table has 150,000 to 200,000 clones, 90% seen once. CDR3 length: 15 residues. Germline V gives CDR1 WNHNN, CDR2 SYGVQD (reference sequence). With 6 bases clipped from V and 5 bases from J, the junction kept 12 bases outside the gene matches. V is TRBV10-1 and J is TRBJ1-1; 7 bases map to TRBD1. The clonotype was recovered from a man aged 55 to 70 with active or convalescent COVID-19. Sample: peripheral blood. The CDR3 here is CASRGSTGPETEAFF. The CDR3 nucleotides read TGCGCCAGCAGGGGGTCGACAGGGCCAGAGACTGAAGCTTTCTTT.